This is a list of T cell receptor beta chains from one sample in a study of T-cell reconstitution after alpha-beta-depleted transplantation in children. From the PCR reads, TCRdb called clonotypes with MiXCR, one entry per CDR3 protein. Of around 600,000 distinct CDR3 sequences listed, 8% to 11% were seen once; the top ten hold around 4%. The sample in question was PBMCs from the stem cell graft donor, obtained from the stem cell graft. The source is a human donor who donated a stem cell graft to a child with acute myeloid leukemia. CDR3s include the opening cysteine and the closing phenylalanine or tryptophan. The D gene is left open where the match is weak. Size values are once, few and many counts, or a class for expanded clones, and some rows have none.

J gene	V gene	D gene	clone size	CDR3 DNA	CDR3 protein
TRBJ2-2	TRBV3-1	-	-	TGTGCCAGCAGCCATTTCAAGGGTCGCGCCGGGGAGCTGTTTTTT	CASSHFKGRAGELFF
TRBJ2-5	TRBV29-1	TRBD1	many	TGCAGCGAAAGGACAGGGGCAGAGACCCAGTACTTC	CSERTGAETQYF
TRBJ1-2	TRBV30	-	-	TGTGCCTGGAGTGGGGCCCGGGGTGGTGGTGGCTACACCTTC	CAWSGARGGGGYTF
TRBJ1-2	TRBV5-6	-	many	TGTGCCAGCAGCTTGGCCACGGGGGGGAACTATGGCTACACCTTC	CASSLATGGNYGYTF
TRBJ2-7	TRBV3-1	TRBD2	-	TGTGCCAGCAGACCCGGACTAGCGCGCTCCTACGAGCAGTACTTC	CASRPGLARSYEQYF
TRBJ2-6	TRBV6-1	TRBD1	-	TGTGCCAGCAGAACGGACAGGGTGTCTGGGGCCAACGTCCTGACTTTC	CASRTDRVSGANVLTF
TRBJ2-1	TRBV20-1	-	-	TGCAGTGCCAGAGGAACCGAGAGAGGAGTTGGAAATGAGCAGTTCTTC	CSARGTERGVGNEQFF
TRBJ2-7	TRBV24-1	-	few	TGTGCCACCAGTGATTTGCTCAACGAGCAGTACTTC	CATSDLLNEQYF
TRBJ2-5	TRBV2	-	-	TGTGCCACCCGGGGGCGGCTAGAGACCCAGTACTTC	CATRGRLETQYF
TRBJ2-2	TRBV4-3	-	many	TGCGCCAGCGAGAGTGCCTCCGGGGAGCTGTTTTTT	CASESASGELFF
TRBJ1-2	TRBV20-1	-	few	TGCAGTGCTAGGAGGGGCCCAACCGCTAACTATGGCTACACCTTC	CSARRGPTANYGYTF
TRBJ2-2	TRBV3-1	-	-	TGTGCCAGCAGCTCTGGGCTCACCGGGGAGCTGTTTTTT	CASSSGLTGELFF
TRBJ2-7	TRBV5-5	TRBD1	-	TGTGCCAGCAGACCGGGACAGGGGTCCTCCTACGAGCAGTACTTC	CASRPGQGSSYEQYF
TRBJ2-3	TRBV21-1	-	few	TGTGCCAGCAAGGGACTAGCGGGAACCCCCGCTAGCACAGATACGCAGTATTTT	CASKGLAGTPASTDTQYF
TRBJ1-2	TRBV7-2	-	-	TGTGCCAGCATGCCACAGGGTGATTTAAACTATGGCTACACCTTC	CASMPQGDLNYGYTF
TRBJ1-5	TRBV19	TRBD1	-	TGTGCCAGTAGTACCTCTACAAGAACAGGGGGCAATCAGCCCCAGCATTTT	CASSTSTRTGGNQPQHF
TRBJ2-1	TRBV5-1	-	few	TGCGCCAGCAGCACCTCAGGGCTTTCGTATGAGCAGTTCTTC	CASSTSGLSYEQFF
TRBJ1-1	TRBV20-1	-	few	TGCAGTGCGCTACTAGAGGGGCCGAACACTGAAGCTTTCTTT	CSALLEGPNTEAFF
TRBJ2-1	TRBV27	-	-	TGTGCCAGCAGTGGGGACGTTTCCTACAATGAGCAGTTCTTC	CASSGDVSYNEQFF
TRBJ2-2	TRBV27	-	few	TGTGCCAGCAGTTTGCCGATGACAGGAACATCCGGGGAGCTGTTTTTT	CASSLPMTGTSGELFF
TRBJ1-2	TRBV12-3/TRBV12-4	-	many	TGTGCCAGCACCCAGGGGTATGGCTACACCTTC	CASTQGYGYTF
TRBJ2-7	TRBV2	TRBD2	many	TGTGCCAGCAGGGGGTCAAGCCCGGGAGGGCAGTACTTC	CASRGSSPGGQYF
TRBJ2-3	TRBV10-3	-	many	TGTGCCATCAGTGGGTCTTTAGCAGCCACTAGCTTACTCACAGATACGCAGTATTTT	CAISGSLAATSLLTDTQYF
TRBJ2-7	TRBV3-1	TRBD1	-	TGTGCCAGCAGCCAACCGGACAGGGGGACTTACGAGCAGTACTTC	CASSQPDRGTYEQYF
TRBJ2-7	TRBV20-1	-	many	TGCAGTGCTCAGTCCTCCTACGAGCAGTACTTC	CSAQSSYEQYF
TRBJ2-1	TRBV5-1	TRBD1	few	TGCGCCAGCAGCTTCCAGGGGGCCATAGAGCAGTTCTTC	CASSFQGAIEQFF
TRBJ2-3	TRBV18	-	-	TGTGCCAGCTCACCGATAGCCACAGATACGCAGTATTTT	CASSPIATDTQYF
TRBJ2-1	TRBV29-1	TRBD2	many	TGCAGCGTTGACCCTAGCGGGAGACCCCACAATGAGCAGTTCTTC	CSVDPSGRPHNEQFF
TRBJ1-2	TRBV7-9	-	few	TGTGCCAGCAGCGGCGCCGGGCAAGGCGATGGCTACACCTTC	CASSGAGQGDGYTF
TRBJ2-1	TRBV27	TRBD2	many	TGTGCCAGCAATCGGAACGGGAGGGAGACCGGGGCGTTCTTC	CASNRNGRETGAFF
TRBJ2-3	TRBV7-2	-	-	TGTGCCACCCTAAAGCGGCTAGCGACAGATACGCAGTATTTT	CATLKRLATDTQYF
TRBJ2-7	TRBV6-2/TRBV6-3	TRBD2	-	TGTGCCAGCAGTTACACCCTCCGGACTAGCGGGATCATTGGCTACGAGCAGTACTTC	CASSYTLRTSGIIGYEQYF
TRBJ2-3	TRBV29-1	TRBD2	-	TGCAGCGTAAAGCGGGAGGATGGTACAGATACGCAGTATTTT	CSVKREDGTDTQYF
TRBJ1-2	TRBV29-1	-	few	TGCAGCGTTGCAGCAGGTCCTCCTTTGGGCTACACCTTC	CSVAAGPPLGYTF
TRBJ1-1	TRBV7-2	-	-	TGTGCCAGCAGCTTAGGGTGGGACGGAAACACTGAAGCTTTCTTT	CASSLGWDGNTEAFF
TRBJ2-3	TRBV7-8	-	-	TGTGCCAGCAGCTTAGTCTTGGCGGGGCCTCCTAGCACAGATACGCAGTATTTT	CASSLVLAGPPSTDTQYF
TRBJ1-1	TRBV2	TRBD1	-	TGTGCCAGCGGGGACAGGGGACCTGCCAACACTGAAGCTTTCTTT	CASGDRGPANTEAFF
TRBJ2-1	TRBV12-5	TRBD1	few	TGTGCTAGTGGTACTTCCCCGGGACAGGGGGCGAGTGAGCAGTTCTTC	CASGTSPGQGASEQFF
TRBJ2-7	TRBV4-2	-	few	TGTGCCAGCAGCCAACCGGGACCCCCCTCCTACGAGCAGTACTTC	CASSQPGPPSYEQYF
TRBJ1-5	TRBV7-2	-	few	TGTGCCAGCAGCCCCGCCGGGGAGCGGAGCAATCAGCCCCAGCATTTT	CASSPAGERSNQPQHF
TRBJ1-1	TRBV6-5	TRBD1	many	TGTGCCAGCAGCCTCGGGACAGCGAACACTGAAGCTTTCTTT	CASSLGTANTEAFF
TRBJ2-4	TRBV12-3/TRBV12-4	TRBD2	-	TGTGCCAGCAGTTGGTCCCCGGGAGGAACCAAAAACATTCAGTACTTC	CASSWSPGGTKNIQYF
TRBJ2-7	TRBV18	-	few	TGTGCCAGCTCACCTTACCCAGGGGAAGGCGAGCAGTACTTC	CASSPYPGEGEQYF
TRBJ2-2	TRBV4-2	TRBD2	-	TGTGCCAGCAGCCAAGGGTCCGGGAGGGCCTTCACCGGGGAGCTGTTTTTT	CASSQGSGRAFTGELFF
TRBJ1-1	TRBV27	-	many	TGTGCCAGCAGTTCCCGGCTGATGAACACTGAAGCTTTCTTT	CASSSRLMNTEAFF
TRBJ2-3	TRBV4-1	-	few	TGCGCCAGCAGCCAAGAAGGGCCTCCTAGGACAGATACGCAGTATTTT	CASSQEGPPRTDTQYF
TRBJ1-2	TRBV28	-	-	TGTGCCACCGATGCGGGGTCCATAGGCTATGGCTACACCTTC	CATDAGSIGYGYTF
TRBJ1-1	TRBV7-9	-	few	TGTGCCAGCAGCTTAGGACTGGTGTTGGGGAACACTGAAGCTTTCTTT	CASSLGLVLGNTEAFF